This T cell receptor (beta chain) was found in a study of beta chain features in type 1 diabetes (dated by TCRdb to 2016 to 2019). Some background on the complete study: Patients and healthy donors did not differ in mean age, gender distribution, total cell number or subset yield. A total of around 100 million sorted cells were examined across all samples, and RNA yield correlated strongly with the number of cells per subset. In the study, TCRB repertoires of sorted circulating CD4+ T cell subsets from recently diagnosed type 1 diabetes patients were compared with those of matched healthy donors. Regulatory and stem cell-like memory subsets were isolated from only 8 patients and roughly 8 healthy donors, whereas naive and central memory subsets came from all 30 or so donors. The investigation overall reported the following: Shorter templates might have been favored by PCR, but patient and control samples were amplified and corrected together, so both groups would have been affected equally by any skew. Naive, central memory and regulatory TCRB repertoires appeared to be more similar among patients than among healthy donors. A moderate but significant shortening of TCRB CDR3 length was observed in type 1 diabetes patients in all four CD4+ subsets. HLA sub-analyses involved small numbers of individuals, so any influence of HLA type on TCRB rearrangement remained unresolved. Fewer insertions and more nucleotide deletions at VDJ recombination sites were observed in patients with type 1 diabetes, implying thymic rearrangement abnormalities. Because cDNA was sequenced instead of genomic DNA, activated cells with high expression could be over-represented, although the groups did not differ in activation or CD3 levels.

The entire amount of isolated RNA was reverse transcribed using the High Capacity cDNA Reverse Transcription Kit, so the sequenced TCRB transcripts were expressed ones. Deep immunoSEQ sequencing was applied to naive, central memory and regulatory T cell samples, giving an average of roughly 3.6 million total reads per sample. Sorted cells were lysed in RLT buffer, and RNA was extracted using DNase-treated RNeasy Micro or Mini kits according to cell number. Each cell subset was processed on its own to prevent cross-contamination, while patient and healthy donor samples were processed together. TCRB sequences were amplified from cDNA with the immunoSEQ multiplex PCR, producing 87-bp fragments spanning the CDR3 region. Sequencing of the amplicons was done on the Illumina HiSeq platform. In the source study's methods: Synthetic template baselines were used to correct PCR bias computationally, reads within Hamming distance 2 were collapsed together, and singletons that could not be merged were discarded. Reads were aligned against IMGT so that V, D and J genes, CDR3 length and insertions or deletions at six rearrangement sites could be assigned. Within each subset, clonotype counts were normalized to sorted cell number, and only after that were true diversity and Gini coefficients computed with the tcR R package. The overlap coefficient, calculated on TCRB nucleotide sequences, was used to measure repertoire sharing. Out-of-frame TCRB sequences from naive cells were analyzed as a proxy for the pre-selection repertoire. TCRdb took over this immuneACCESS table, retaining in-frame rearrangements with V and J assigned. Such tables are incomplete; in checked studies, under half of the missing clones stem from an unresolved V gene, and the remainder is unexplained. D and trimming come from the DNA, and the V and J calls and clone size come from that table. The sample profile shows 300,000 to 450,000 clones; roughly an eighth of them were found once. The top ten constitute 0.008% to 0.011% of the sample.

Each donor gave one peripheral blood draw, averaging approximately 120 mL, which was collected into heparinised tubes. A BD FACSAria II and a panel including CD45RO, CCR7, CD25, CD127, CD95 and CD27 were used to sort naive, central memory, regulatory and stem cell-like memory CD4+ T cells. Every sorted population had a purity above 95%. PBMCs were separated immediately by Lymphoprep density gradient centrifugation and were stained directly, without being cultured. Samples were stained and sorted in pairs, with one healthy donor and one patient per experiment, so that batch effects were minimized. With respect to this clone: No cognate antigen has been identified for it. The sample holds no much larger clone one base away, and base qualities are not on file.

CDR1 and CDR2 are drawn from the germline V gene: SGHTA, FQGTGA. The CDR3 goes from the cysteine to the phenylalanine over 13 residues. This entry keeps only the CDR3 DNA: 39 bases, framed from base 1. V trim: 4 bases; J trim: 7 bases; unmatched bases: 6. The sequence joins TRBV7-3 to TRBJ2-7; 8 middle bases align to TRBD2. Sequencing was performed on naive CD4+ T cells from blood. The cell subset or site label of this sample denotes: true naive CD4+ T cells. The receptor's source is a woman between 18 and 29 years old with type 1 diabetes. For the CDR3, the sequence is CASSSGLVGEQYF. The bases read TGTGCCAGCAGCTCGGGACTAGTGGGTGAGCAGTACTTC.